Below are 32 T cell receptor beta chains sequenced from a single sample in a study of cytomegalovirus exposure and HLA in healthy donors. PCR amplification relied on 60 Vbeta primers (plus 13 Jbeta primers). Using immunoSEQ multiplex PCR, the repertoire was profiled, and TCRdb retains in-frame clones only, with some absent. Of about 130,000 clones detected, over 70% appear once; the ten largest clones hold roughly 3%. The sequencing sample was made of PBMCs. These receptors came from a man aged 30 to 45 in good health and CMV-seronegative.

V gene TRBV2 combines with J gene TRBJ2-7; 9 bases line up with TRBD1. Germline trimming cut 6 bases from V and 1 base from J; bases unmatched to any gene: 4. This CDR3 region has 14 residues. The germline V gene encodes CDR1 SNHLY and CDR2 FYNNEI. Here the CDR3 reads CASSPGTGSYEQYF. The DNA for the CDR3 is TGTGCCAGCAGCCCCGGGACAGGGTCCTACGAGCAGTACTTC.

The genes are TRBV28 and TRBJ2-4; D is ambiguous. The germline CDR1 and CDR2 sequences are MDHEN and SYDVKM. The CDR3 extends over 15 amino acids. V lost 3 bases and J 8 bases, leaving 17 bases between the germline ends. In DNA, the CDR3 is TGTGCCAGCAGTTTCCTTGGTAGTAGTGAGGACATTCAGTACTTC. Amino acids: CASSFLGSSEDIQYF.

This clone occurred once. This rearrangement joins TRBV4-1 to TRBJ2-7; possibly TRBD1 for D (6 bases). CDR1 and CDR2 from the germline V gene are MGHRA and YSYEKL. Trimming shortened V by 3 bases and J by 7 bases, and 13 bases separated the two germline ends. CDR3 length equals 13 residues. CDR3 loop: CASSHTTRGEQYF. The CDR3 DNA is TGCGCCAGCAGCCACACCACAAGGGGGGAGCAGTACTTC.

This clone showed up just a few times. This chain links TRBV28 with TRBJ2-7; 9 bases are a match to TRBD1. V lost 5 bases and J lost 4; bases outside the gene matches: 9. The CDR3 spans 15 residues. In germline, CDR1 is MDHEN, CDR2 SYDVKM. CDR3 residues: CASSGGGQGIYEQYF. CDR3 nucleotides: TGTGCCAGCAGTGGAGGGGGACAGGGCATATACGAGCAGTACTTC.

The V gene is TRBV7-2, the J gene TRBJ2-5, with TRBD1 matching 7 bases. The germline CDR1 and CDR2 sequences are SGHTA and FQGNSA. This CDR3 comprises 14 residues. V shed 0 bases, J shed 4 bases, and the junction held 2 bases outside the gene matches. CDR3 in amino acids: CASSLAQGRETQYF. In nucleotides, the CDR3 is TGTGCCAGCAGCTTAGCACAGGGGAGAGAGACCCAGTACTTC.

This clone was observed a single time. The gene calls are TRBV4-3 and TRBJ2-3; no firm D call. Germline V gene data show CDR1 as LGHNA and CDR2 as YSLEER. This CDR3 is built from 15 residues. Trimming removed 4 bases at V and 0 bases at J, with 11 bases between. The DNA of the CDR3 is TGCGCCAGCAGCCCGTTTCGAGGAAGCACAGATACGCAGTATTTT. It codes for CASSPFRGSTDTQYF.

The V call is TRBV7-9, the J call TRBJ2-7; D remains unclear. Trimming stripped 4 bases from V and 3 bases from J, with 7 bases between. Germline V gene sequence: CDR1 SEHNR, CDR2 FQNEAQ (reference sequence). This CDR3 spans 12 amino acids. CDR3 DNA sequence: TGTGCCAGCAGCTCCGTCGGCTACGAGCAGTACTTC. It yields the protein CASSSVGYEQYF. The whole variable domain, filled in from reference TRBV7-9 and TRBJ2-7, reads DTGVSQNPRHKITKRGQNVTFRCDPISEHNRLYWYRQTLGQGPEFLTYFQNEAQLEKSRLLSDRFSAERPKGSFSTLEIQRTEQGDSAMYLCASSSVGYEQYFGPGTRLTVT.

The chain carries TRBV7-2 and TRBJ2-7, with D uncertain. V shed 4 bases and J shed 6 bases, with 10 bases lying between them. Germline V lookup: CDR1 SGHTA, CDR2 FQGNSA. This CDR3 is built from 12 residues. This CDR3 is CASSSSTLEQYF. DNA of the CDR3: TGTGCCAGCAGCTCGAGCACCCTCGAGCAGTACTTC.

V usage is TRBV28 and J usage is TRBJ2-3, with TRBD2 matching over 9 bases. J was trimmed by 6 bases and V by 7 bases; bases with no gene match: 14. Germline V gene data show CDR1 as MDHEN and CDR2 as SYDVKM. This CDR3 is 16 amino acids long. CDR3 nucleotides: TGTGCCAGCACCAATGTATTGGGACTAGCCGAGGATACGCAGTATTTT. Translated: CASTNVLGLAEDTQYF.

The genes are TRBV29-1 and TRBJ2-3, with D possibly TRBD1 on 6 matching bases. This CDR3 region has 13 residues. V was trimmed by 7 bases and J by 5 bases, leaving 16 bases between them. From germline, CDR1 is SQVTM and CDR2 ANQGSEA. The CDR3 sequence is CSGELGALDTQYF. CDR3 DNA sequence: TGCAGCGGGGAACTGGGGGCACTAGATACGCAGTATTTT.

The chain recombines TRBV30 with TRBJ2-7; D remains unclear. The V gene lost 6 bases and the J gene lost 3 bases, with 6 bases spanning the gap. CDR1 and CDR2 (germline): GTSNPN, SVGIG (reference sequence). The CDR3 extends over 10 amino acids. As DNA, the CDR3 is TGTGCCTGCCCAGACTACGAGCAGTACTTC. Encoded protein: CACPDYEQYF.

The rearrangement joins TRBV5-4 to TRBJ2-2; 8 positions match TRBD2. V was clipped by 0 bases and J by 5 bases; unmatched bases: 3. Looked up from germline, CDR1 is SGHNT and CDR2 is YYREEE (reference sequence). The CDR3 has 15 residues. CDR3 sequence (DNA): TGTGCCAGCAGCTTGGCAGCGGGAGTAACCGGGGAGCTGTTTTTT. Translation gives CASSLAAGVTGELFF.

CDR3 loop: CASAGNTGELFF. Here the CDR3 DNA reads TGTGCCAGCGCGGGTAACACCGGGGAGCTGTTTTTT. This rearrangement joins TRBV6-1 to TRBJ2-2; D might be TRBD2 (5 bases). The CDR3 contains 12 residues. V dropped 8 bases and J dropped 2 bases, with 6 bases sitting between them. Germline V gene sequence: CDR1 MNHNS, CDR2 SASEGT.

The chain uses TRBV7-2 and TRBJ1-5, with D maybe TRBD1 (5 bases). The CDR3 consists of 15 residues. Trimming removed 5 bases from V and 6 bases from J, with 17 bases in between. CDR1 is SGHTA and CDR2 is FQGNSA in the germline V gene. CDR3 DNA sequence: TGTGCCAGCAGCCCCGACAGCTTGTCGGGTCAGCCCCAGCATTTT. Residues: CASSPDSLSGQPQHF.

This clone was seen more than once but under ten times. The V gene is TRBV10-2, the J gene TRBJ1-1; tentatively, D is TRBD1 (6 bases). The CDR3 has 13 residues. The V end was cut by 5 bases, the J end by 2 bases, with 9 bases between. Germline CDR1 is WSHSY and CDR2 is SAAADI. The CDR3 coding sequence is TGCGCCAGCAGTAGGGGGGGCAACACTGAAGCTTTCTTT. It codes for CASSRGGNTEAFF.

The chain has TRBV30 and TRBJ1-1; D is possibly TRBD1 (6 bases). The ends were cut back, 0 bases at V and 2 bases at J, with 10 bases in the middle. Germline V CDR1 and CDR2: GTSNPN, SVGIG (reference sequence). The CDR3 covers 14 residues. The CDR3 here is CAWSVSQGNTEAFF. The CDR3 DNA is TGTGCCTGGAGTGTGTCACAGGGAAACACTGAAGCTTTCTTT. Using reference TRBV30 and TRBJ1-1 for the parts outside the CDR3, the full variable domain is SQTIHQWPATLVQPVGSPLSLECTVEGTSNPNLYWYRQAAGRGLQLLFYSVGIGQISSEVPQNLSASRPQDRQFILSSKKLLLSDSGFYLCAWSVSQGNTEAFFGQGTRLTVV.

In its sample, this clone was seen once. The gene calls are TRBV6-5 and TRBJ2-7; tentative D call: TRBD1 (6 bases). Germline values: CDR1 MNHEY, CDR2 SVGAGI. Trimming took 5 bases from V and 4 from J, leaving 18 bases between them. The CDR3 loop spans 15 amino acids. The CDR3: CASSLGTTDLYEQYF. CDR3 bases: TGTGCCAGCAGTCTCGGGACAACCGACCTTTACGAGCAGTACTTC.

This clone has a handful of counts. The chain combines TRBV6-5 with TRBJ1-4; 8 bases map to TRBD1. The CDR3 is 15 residues long. Germline CDR1 and CDR2: MNHEY and SVGAGI. Trimming removed 5 bases from V and 5 bases from J; junction bases left unmatched: 7. CDR3 region: CASSRGWTGNEKLFF. The CDR3 DNA is TGTGCCAGCAGTAGGGGGTGGACAGGGAATGAAAAACTGTTTTTT.

The gene calls are TRBV5-8 and TRBJ2-3; 7 bases are a match to TRBD1. The germline CDR1 and CDR2 sequences are SGHTS and YDEGEE. The CDR3 has 14 amino acids. With 4 bases clipped from V and 6 bases from J, the junction kept 8 bases outside the gene matches. CDR3 residues: CASSRGQAPDTQYF. CDR3 nucleotide sequence: TGTGCCAGCAGCAGAGGACAGGCCCCCGATACGCAGTATTTT. The full variable domain, its missing parts supplied by reference TRBV5-8 and TRBJ2-3, is EAGVTQSPTHLIKTRGQQATLRCSPISGHTSVYWYQQALGLGLQFLLWYDEGEERNRGNFPPRFSGRQFPNYSSELNVNALELEDSALYLCASSRGQAPDTQYFGPGTRLTVL.

The chain is built from TRBV19 and TRBJ1-5, with 8 bases fitting TRBD1. This CDR3 is built from 14 residues. With V trimmed by 3 bases and J by 7 bases, 5 bases remained unmatched. Germline CDR1 reads LNHDA; CDR2 reads SQIVND (reference sequence). CDR3 nucleotides: TGTGCCAGTAGTATCAGACAGGGGTGGCAGCCCCAGCATTTT. Protein sequence: CASSIRQGWQPQHF.

This clone has only one observation. The V gene is TRBV27, the J gene TRBJ1-4; D is possibly TRBD1 (6 bases). Trimming stripped 6 bases from V and 10 bases from J, with 15 bases between. Looked up from germline, CDR1 is MNHEY and CDR2 is SMNVEV (reference sequence). The CDR3 contains 13 residues. This CDR3 is CASRQQGGRKLFF. The CDR3 DNA reads as TGTGCCAGCAGGCAACAGGGTGGTCGAAAACTGTTTTTT.

The V call is TRBV7-5, the J call TRBJ2-3; the table's D call TRBD2 went unverified against the DNA. TRBV7-5 has pseudogene status. This CDR3 has 14 amino acids. The CDR3 is CARSLCRVGGTQYF. CDR3 bases: TGTGCCAGAAGCTTATGTCGGGTGGGGGGTACGCAGTATTTT.

V is TRBV5-1 and J is TRBJ1-6; 7 bases fit TRBD1. Trimming at V came to 6 bases and at J to 7 bases, leaving 13 bases not matched to a gene. Germline V gives CDR1 SGHRS, CDR2 YFSETQ. The CDR3 has 16 residues. The CDR3 here is CASTLLPGQSNSPLHF. CDR3 DNA: TGCGCCAGCACCCTACTTCCGGGACAGTCCAATTCACCCCTCCACTTT. The full variable domain, its missing parts supplied by reference TRBV5-1 and TRBJ1-6, is KAGVTQTPRYLIKTRGQQVTLSCSPISGHRSVSWYQQTPGQGLQFLFEYFSETQRNKGNFPGRFSGRQFSNSRSEMNVSTLELGDSALYLCASTLLPGQSNSPLHFGNGTRLTVT.

This chain links TRBV7-2 with TRBJ2-7; possible D gene TRBD1, 6 bases. The CDR3 is 16 amino acids. The germline V gene has CDR1 SGHTA and CDR2 FQGNSA. Trimming took off 0 bases at V and 7 bases at J, with 19 bases between the two ends. Written as DNA, the CDR3 is TGTGCCAGCAGCTTAGCATCCCTGACAGGTCCGAAGGAGCAGTACTTC. This codes for CASSLASLTGPKEQYF.

V and J are TRBV27 and TRBJ2-1, with 9 positions matching TRBD2. The germline CDR1 and CDR2 sequences are MNHEY and SMNVEV (reference sequence). This CDR3 has 17 residues. V was pared by 0 bases and J by 6 bases, with 9 bases of the junction left unmatched. CDR3 amino acids: CASSLSWGTSKTNEQFF. The CDR3 nucleotides are TGTGCCAGCAGTTTATCGTGGGGGACTAGCAAAACCAATGAGCAGTTCTTC.

The CDR3 nucleotides are TGCGCCAGCAGCTTAGACAGAAGCTCTGGAAACACCATATATTTT. Translating gives CASSLDRSSGNTIYF. This chain joins TRBV5-1 and TRBJ1-3; a weak D match, TRBD1 (5 bases). The CDR3 totals 15 residues. Trimming took 2 bases from V and 0 from J, leaving 9 bases between them. Germline V gene data show CDR1 as SGHRS and CDR2 as YFSETQ.

The V and J genes are TRBV4-3 and TRBJ1-2; D possibly corresponds to TRBD1 (5 bases). Trimming took 0 bases from V and 4 from J, leaving 12 bases between them. Germline V gives CDR1 LGHNA, CDR2 YSLEER. The CDR3 length is 15 residues. CDR3 nucleotides: TGCGCCAGCAGCCAAGAGGGCAGGGCGATCTATGGCTACACCTTC. It encodes CASSQEGRAIYGYTF.

This clone appeared a single time. The J gene is TRBJ1-1, the V gene TRBV7-3; D perhaps matches TRBD1 (5 bases). The CDR3 has 13 amino acids. Germline assignment: CDR1 SGHTA and CDR2 FQGTGA. V lost 5 bases and J 5 bases, leaving 12 bases between the germline ends. The chain's CDR3 is CASSRGTWTEAFF. As DNA, the CDR3 is TGTGCCAGCAGCAGGGGAACGTGGACTGAAGCTTTCTTT.

V is TRBV28 and J is TRBJ2-7, with a possible D match to TRBD2 (6 bases). The V gene's germline CDR1 is MDHEN and CDR2 SYDVKM. Trimming took 6 bases from V and 2 from J, leaving 14 bases between them. There are 14 residues in the CDR3. The CDR3 nucleotides read TGTGCCAGCAGGGCTCCTGGGGGGACCTACGAGCAGTACTTC. It translates to CASRAPGGTYEQYF.

The chain is built from TRBV4-1 and TRBJ1-5; the D gene is possibly TRBD1 (6 bases). Germline CDR1 reads MGHRA; CDR2 reads YSYEKL. There are 14 residues in the CDR3. Between the trimmed V and J ends, which lost 4 bases and 4 bases, there was a span of 11 bases. CDR3 DNA sequence: TGCGCCAGCAGCCGTCCAGGGGCTAATCAGCCCCAGCATTTT. It translates to CASSRPGANQPQHF.

This sequence joins TRBV7-2 and TRBJ2-7; TRBD2 matches at 8 bases. V shed 6 bases, J shed 3 bases, and the junction held 4 bases outside the gene matches. CDR1 and CDR2 from the germline V gene are SGHTA and FQGNSA. CDR3 length: 13 amino acids. The CDR3: CASRREGNYEQYF. The CDR3, as DNA: TGTGCCAGCAGACGGGAGGGGAACTACGAGCAGTACTTC.

V usage is TRBV5-4 and J usage is TRBJ1-1; D gene ambiguous. The germline V gene encodes CDR1 SGHNT and CDR2 YYREEE (reference sequence). This CDR3 comprises 15 residues. The V end was cut by 0 bases, the J end by 0 bases, with 9 bases between. CDR3 sequence reads: CASSLGDYMNTEAFF. The DNA of the CDR3 is TGTGCCAGCAGCTTGGGCGACTACATGAACACTGAAGCTTTCTTT.